Below are 25 T cell receptor beta chains sequenced from a single sample in a study of blood T cell repertoires in COVID-19. Data came from immunoSEQ multiplex PCR; TCRdb stores just in-frame clones and leaves some out. Seen here are over 250,000 clones, 88% observed once, and the top ten hold approximately 2%. The sequenced material came from PBMCs or T cells enriched from blood (not recorded which). Every receptor here comes from a woman aged 55-69 years in a cohort exposed to, infected with or recovered from COVID-19 (not recorded which).

The chain uses TRBV7-2 and TRBJ2-6; D might be TRBD1 (5 bases). Germline values: CDR1 SGHTA, CDR2 FQGNSA. V was shortened by 0 bases and J by 0 bases, with 6 bases between the two germline ends. This CDR3 comprises 16 residues. CDR3 sequence: CASSLAGHSGANVLTF. DNA of the CDR3: TGTGCCAGCAGCTTAGCAGGACACTCTGGGGCCAACGTCCTGACTTTC.

The V call is TRBV28, the J call TRBJ2-5; a weak D match, TRBD2 (5 bases). V lost 3 bases, J lost 3 bases, and 14 bases lay in between. The CDR3 runs 15 residues. Germline CDR1 is MDHEN and CDR2 is SYDVKM. As DNA, the CDR3 is TGTGCCAGCAGTTTGGCGACGAAAGCGGAAGAGACCCAGTACTTC. It specifies CASSLATKAEETQYF.

This chain links TRBV2 with TRBJ1-2; TRBD1 matches 9 bases. V shed 5 bases and J 5 bases; nucleotides not matched to a gene: 3. The CDR3 is made up of 13 amino acids. Germline CDR1 and CDR2: SNHLY and FYNNEI. The CDR3 loop reads CASSIGTGYGYTF. DNA for the CDR3: TGTGCCAGCAGTATTGGGACAGGGTATGGCTACACCTTC. Filled out from reference TRBV2 and TRBJ1-2, the complete variable domain reads EPEVTQTPSHQVTQMGQEVILRCVPISNHLYFYWYRQILGQKVEFLVSFYNNEISEKSEIFDDQFSVERPDGSNFTLKIRSTKLEDSAMYFCASSIGTGYGYTFGSGTRLTVV.

This clone was observed a single time. The chain employs TRBV7-3 and TRBJ1-2; 8 positions match TRBD1. V lost 5 bases to trimming and J lost 3 bases; unmatched junction nucleotides: 5. The length of the CDR3 is 14 residues. Germline lookup yields CDR1 SGHTA and CDR2 FQGTGA. CDR3 sequence (DNA): TGTGCCAGCAGCGACATGACAGGGGACTATGGCTACACCTTC. It codes for CASSDMTGDYGYTF.

This clone appeared a few times. The rearrangement links TRBV24-1 to TRBJ1-5; 10 nucleotides match TRBD1. Germline-derived CDR1 and CDR2 are KGHDR and SFDVKD. The V gene end was trimmed by 4 bases and the J gene end by 2 bases; junction bases not matched to a gene: 7. The CDR3 spans 17 residues. The CDR3 DNA follows: TGTGCCACCAGTGAGTCACCCGGGACAGGGGGCAATCAGCCCCAGCATTTT. As protein: CATSESPGTGGNQPQHF.

The chain combines TRBV5-1 with TRBJ1-1; D gene ambiguous. The CDR3 totals 13 residues. Germline V lookup: CDR1 SGHRS, CDR2 YFSETQ. V was trimmed by 0 bases and J by 11 bases, leaving 14 bases between them. CDR3 in amino acids: CASSLEFGRSAFF. The CDR3 DNA reads TGCGCCAGCAGCTTGGAATTTGGGAGATCGGCTTTCTTT.

V usage is TRBV18 and J usage is TRBJ2-7, with 7 positions matching TRBD2. CDR3 length: 14 residues. Per germline, CDR1 KGHSH and CDR2 LQKENI. V lost 8 bases, J lost 1 base, and 8 bases stayed unmatched. CDR3 amino acids: CASRPPSGSYEQYF. Written as DNA, the CDR3 is TGTGCCAGCCGGCCGCCTAGCGGTTCCTACGAGCAGTACTTC. The full variable domain, rest sourced from reference TRBV18 and TRBJ2-7, is NAGVMQNPRHLVRRRGQEARLRCSPMKGHSHVYWYRQLPEEGLKFMVYLQKENIIDESGMPKERFSAEFPKEGPSILRIQQVVRGDSAAYFCASRPPSGSYEQYFGPGTRLTVT.

The rearrangement links TRBV4-1 to TRBJ2-7, with TRBD1 as a possible D gene (5 bases). The CDR3 loop spans 15 amino acids. CDR1 is MGHRA and CDR2 is YSYEKL in the germline V gene. Trimming cost V 3 bases and J 3 bases, with 15 bases left between them. CDR3 bases: TGCGCCAGCAGCCAGCTTCCAGGGTACCTCTACGAGCAGTACTTC. Translated, it gives CASSQLPGYLYEQYF.

This sequence joins TRBV12-3 or TRBV12-4 and TRBJ1-1; D remains unclear. The CDR3 is 11 residues long. The V end was cut by 2 bases, the J end by 8 bases, with 6 bases between. DNA of the CDR3: TGTGCCAGCAGTTTATCGGGGGAAGCTTTCTTT. Protein sequence: CASSLSGEAFF.

This chain joins TRBV24-1 and TRBJ2-1; 12 nucleotides agree with TRBD2. J lost 8 bases, V lost 0 bases, and 7 bases had no gene match. CDR1 is KGHDR, CDR2 SFDVKD, per germline. CDR3 length: 17 residues. The CDR3 loop is CATSDLSGTSGSDEQFF. The CDR3 DNA reads TGTGCCACCAGTGATTTGTCCGGGACTAGCGGGTCGGATGAGCAGTTCTTC.

V usage is TRBV9 and J usage is TRBJ1-5; TRBD1 agrees at 7 bases. The trim removed 3 bases at V and 7 bases at J, leaving 7 bases unmatched. From germline, CDR1 is SGDLS and CDR2 YYNGEE. CDR3 length: 14 residues. The CDR3: CASSGRGSGQPQHF. Here the CDR3 DNA reads TGTGCCAGCAGCGGCAGGGGGTCCGGGCAGCCCCAGCATTTT. Looking up the rest from reference TRBV9 and TRBJ1-5 gives the full variable domain: DSGVTQTPKHLITATGQRVTLRCSPRSGDLSVYWYQQSLDQGLQFLIQYYNGEERAKGNILERFSAQQFPDLHSELNLSSLELGDSALYFCASSGRGSGQPQHFGDGTRLSIL.

The CDR3 here is CASSLGDRNYGYTF. In nucleotides, the CDR3 is TGCGCCAGCAGCTTGGGGGACAGGAACTATGGCTACACCTTC. The chain employs TRBV5-1 and TRBJ1-2; 8 bases are shared with TRBD1. Germline CDR1 is SGHRS and CDR2 is YFSETQ. This CDR3 region has 14 residues. V lost 0 bases, J lost 2 bases, and 0 bases stayed unmatched.

The rearrangement links TRBV25-1 to TRBJ2-1, with no clear D. The germline gives CDR1 MGHDK, CDR2 SYGVNS. The CDR3 runs to 13 residues. The V end was cut by 3 bases, the J end by 2 bases, with 5 bases between. The DNA of the CDR3 is TGTGCCAGCAGTGACCATCCCTACAATGAGCAGTTCTTC. Encoded protein: CASSDHPYNEQFF.

The V call is TRBV27, the J call TRBJ1-5; weak D call: TRBD1 (5 bases). Germline V gene sequence: CDR1 MNHEY, CDR2 SMNVEV (reference sequence). V shed 3 bases and J shed 1 base, with 7 bases lying between them. The CDR3 spans 14 residues. Written as DNA, the CDR3 is TGTGCCAGCAGTTTCTCAGGGAGCAATCAGCCCCAGCATTTT. It yields the protein CASSFSGSNQPQHF.

This chain joins TRBV6-1 and TRBJ1-5; TRBD1 might be the D (6 bases). The V gene lost 3 bases and the J gene lost 7 bases, with 16 bases spanning the gap. The germline CDR1 and CDR2 sequences are MNHNS and SASEGT. The CDR3 totals 15 residues. This CDR3 is CASSDIQGFGQPQHF. The DNA of the CDR3 is TGTGCCAGCAGTGATATACAGGGATTTGGGCAGCCCCAGCATTTT.

This chain joins TRBV6-1 and TRBJ1-1; the match to TRBD1 covers 7 bases. This CDR3 is built from 14 residues. Germline V lookup: CDR1 MNHNS, CDR2 SASEGT. V was pared by 5 bases and J by 1 base, with 4 bases of the junction left unmatched. CDR3 DNA: TGTGCCAGCAGTCGCGGGACAGCGAACACTGAAGCTTTCTTT. Its translation: CASSRGTANTEAFF.

The sample holds one count of this clone. CDR3 protein: CASSLPGPGGTEAFF. The CDR3 DNA reads as TGTGCCAGCAGTCTCCCCGGGCCGGGGGGCACTGAAGCTTTCTTT. The chain recombines TRBV28 with TRBJ1-1, with D perhaps matching TRBD1 (5 bases). The V gene's germline CDR1 is MDHEN and CDR2 SYDVKM. Deletions cut 5 bases from V and 4 bases from J, with 17 bases between. CDR3 length: 15 residues.

This chain joins TRBV7-2 and TRBJ2-7; TRBD1 aligns across 7 bases. J was trimmed by 2 bases and V by 5 bases; bases with no gene match: 6. CDR1 is SGHTA, CDR2 FQGNSA, per germline. The CDR3 is made up of 14 amino acids. Here the CDR3 reads CASSGRDSAYEQYF. The DNA of the CDR3 is TGTGCCAGCAGCGGTCGGGACAGCGCCTACGAGCAGTACTTC. The full variable domain, rest sourced from reference TRBV7-2 and TRBJ2-7, is GAGVSQSPSNKVTEKGKDVELRCDPISGHTALYWYRQSLGQGLEFLIYFQGNSAPDKSGLPSDRFSAERTGGSVSTLTIQRTQQEDSAVYLCASSGRDSAYEQYFGPGTRLTVT.

The chain recombines TRBV6-5 with TRBJ2-2; possibly TRBD1 for D (6 bases). This CDR3 region has 16 residues. Germline CDR1 and CDR2: MNHEY and SVGAGI. Trimming cost V 0 bases and J 5 bases, with 13 bases left between them. The CDR3 is CASSYSGTMRTGELFF. DNA for the CDR3: TGTGCCAGCAGTTACTCCGGGACAATGCGGACCGGGGAGCTGTTTTTT.

The chain links TRBV5-1 to TRBJ2-3; tentatively, D is TRBD2 (5 bases). V was trimmed by 4 bases and J by 4 bases, leaving 13 bases between them. There are 14 residues in the CDR3. CDR1 is SGHRS and CDR2 is YFSETQ in the germline V gene. DNA for the CDR3: TGCGCCAGCAGCCCACTAGTAATGGCAGATACGCAGTATTTT. This encodes CASSPLVMADTQYF.

This clone is a singleton in its sample. This sequence joins TRBV28 and TRBJ2-7, with TRBD2 matching 9 bases. Looked up from germline, CDR1 is MDHEN and CDR2 is SYDVKM. With V trimmed by 8 bases and J by 5 bases, 13 bases remained unmatched. The CDR3 consists of 15 residues. The DNA for the CDR3 is TGTGCCAGCCTTTCGATCGCGGGAGGGCCTCACGAGCAGTACTTC. Protein product: CASLSIAGGPHEQYF.

The chain employs TRBV7-3 and TRBJ2-7, with TRBD1 identical over 7 bases. Trimming took 1 base from V and 5 from J; bases not matched to a gene: 11. CDR3 size: 16 residues. Germline-derived CDR1 and CDR2 are SGHTA and FQGTGA. The CDR3: CASSLRGTDSLDEQYF. The CDR3 nucleotides are TGTGCCAGCAGCTTAAGGGGGACAGATTCCCTCGACGAGCAGTACTTC.

The chain couples TRBV2 to TRBJ2-2; 9 positions match TRBD1. The ends lost 6 bases at V and 5 bases at J; junction bases unmatched: 4. The CDR3 consists of 14 residues. Germline V gene sequence: CDR1 SNHLY, CDR2 FYNNEI. CDR3 protein: CASRDRGLTGELFF. The CDR3, as DNA: TGTGCCAGCAGGGACAGGGGTTTGACCGGGGAGCTGTTTTTT.

The chain joins TRBV28 to TRBJ1-1, with unresolved D. Trimming took 8 bases from V and 1 from J, leaving 14 bases between them. The germline gives CDR1 MDHEN, CDR2 SYDVKM. CDR3 size: 14 residues. Written as DNA, the CDR3 is TGTGCCAGCTACCCCGCGGGCCAGAACACTGAAGCTTTCTTT. Translating gives CASYPAGQNTEAFF.

The rearrangement uses TRBV18 and TRBJ2-1; unclear D gene. This CDR3 has 13 amino acids. Germline-derived CDR1 and CDR2 are KGHSH and LQKENI. Trimming took off 3 bases at V and 8 bases at J, with 11 bases between the two ends. This chain's CDR3 is CASSPGFSDEQFF. As DNA, the CDR3 is TGTGCCAGCTCACCGGGTTTCAGCGATGAGCAGTTCTTC.